The entry below describes one TCR beta chain. One end of the junction does not line up with germline, which may come from a read error. Germline-derived CDR1 and CDR2 are SQVTM and ANQGSEA. CDR3 length: 13 amino acids. These data are taken from a study of tumor and adjacent non-tumor tissue in lung cancer. The wider study: Patients comprised eleven to twelve adenocarcinoma, 2 squamous cell carcinoma and 1 small cell lung cancer. Some 3.9 million productive TCRbeta reads were obtained per sample on average.

RNA was extracted from bulk tissue without any cell sorting. The normal lung tissue was taken more than 3 cm from the tumor edge. The library came from three nested PCR rounds adapted from ARM-PCR protocols. TCRdb recomputed calls from the multiplex PCR reads with MiXCR, one row per CDR3 protein. The sample lists 70,000 to 95,000 distinct CDR3 sequences, 76% occurring once. The material sequenced was distant non-tumor lung tissue. The sequence derives from an older man with non-small cell lung cancer. J is TRBJ2-5 and V is TRBV29-1, with TRBD1 as a possible D gene (6 bases). The CDR3 reads CGMADRFQETQNF. CDR3 sequence (DNA): TGCGGCATGGCCGACAGGTTCCAAGAGACCCAGAATTTC.